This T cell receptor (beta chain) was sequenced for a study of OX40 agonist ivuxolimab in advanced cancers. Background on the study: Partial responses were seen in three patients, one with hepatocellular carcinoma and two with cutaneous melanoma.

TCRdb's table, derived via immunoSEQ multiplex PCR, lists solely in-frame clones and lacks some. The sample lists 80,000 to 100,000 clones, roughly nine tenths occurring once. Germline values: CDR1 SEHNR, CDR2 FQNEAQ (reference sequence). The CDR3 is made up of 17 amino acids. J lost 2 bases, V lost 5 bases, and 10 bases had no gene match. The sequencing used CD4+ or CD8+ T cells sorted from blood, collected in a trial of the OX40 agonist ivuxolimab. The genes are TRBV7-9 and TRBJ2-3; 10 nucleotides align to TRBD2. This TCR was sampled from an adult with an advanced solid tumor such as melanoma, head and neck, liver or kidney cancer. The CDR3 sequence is CASSQGLASTITDTQYF. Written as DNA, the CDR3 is TGTGCCAGCAGCCAGGGACTAGCGAGTACAATCACAGATACGCAGTATTTT.